This TCR beta chain emerged from a study of T cell responses to AZD1222 COVID-19 vaccine. V lost 6 bases and J lost 11, with 12 bases in between. The length of the CDR3 is 11 residues. Looked up from germline, CDR1 is WNHNN and CDR2 is SYGVQD (reference sequence). Findings of the study overall: Two doses of AZD1222 preceded a rise in Spike-specific TCR breadth and depth.

Of note for this clone: Its target is not known.

Measured with immunoSEQ multiplex PCR; TCRdb has only the in-frame clones, and not every one. There are 100,000 to 140,000 clones in the sample; 92% occur only once, and 7.5% to 9.5% lies in the top ten. The starting material was peripheral blood, obtained 28 days after the second AZD1222 dose. This chain uses TRBV10-1 with TRBJ2-3; possible D gene TRBD1, 6 bases. The receptor was derived from an adult who received the AZD1222 COVID-19 vaccine. The CDR3 DNA reads as TGCGCCAGCAGCCTCGGACAGAGGCAGTATTTT. Its protein is CASSLGQRQYF.